This TCR beta chain was retrieved from a study of CD8 T cells in Susac syndrome. Sequencing of TCR beta was undertaken in CD8+ and CD4+ T cells derived from blood. Negative isolation was used for CD8+ and CD4+ T cells, and FACS enrichment was applied to TEMRA cells. After extraction with the RNeasy kit, about 0.45 to 1 ug of the RNA was reverse transcribed using random hexamers. The CDR3 of TCR beta was amplified by immunoSEQ multiplex PCR across 54 Vbeta and 13 Jbeta. TCRdb reanalysed the immunoSEQ multiplex PCR reads using MiXCR and keeps one entry per CDR3 protein. The sample records over 300,000 distinct CDR3 sequences, about 90% being singletons. Deletions cut 1 base from V and 4 bases from J, with 10 bases between. CDR3 length: 15 amino acids.

Sequencing was carried out using CD4+ T cells from PBMCs. This chain uses TRBV12-3 or TRBV12-4 with TRBJ2-2; no clear D gene. The sequence was obtained from a human donor with multiple sclerosis. CDR3 sequence: CASSLDNPGTGELFF. CDR3 nucleotide sequence: TGTGCCAGCAGTTTAGATAACCCCGGCACCGGGGAGCTGTTTTTT.